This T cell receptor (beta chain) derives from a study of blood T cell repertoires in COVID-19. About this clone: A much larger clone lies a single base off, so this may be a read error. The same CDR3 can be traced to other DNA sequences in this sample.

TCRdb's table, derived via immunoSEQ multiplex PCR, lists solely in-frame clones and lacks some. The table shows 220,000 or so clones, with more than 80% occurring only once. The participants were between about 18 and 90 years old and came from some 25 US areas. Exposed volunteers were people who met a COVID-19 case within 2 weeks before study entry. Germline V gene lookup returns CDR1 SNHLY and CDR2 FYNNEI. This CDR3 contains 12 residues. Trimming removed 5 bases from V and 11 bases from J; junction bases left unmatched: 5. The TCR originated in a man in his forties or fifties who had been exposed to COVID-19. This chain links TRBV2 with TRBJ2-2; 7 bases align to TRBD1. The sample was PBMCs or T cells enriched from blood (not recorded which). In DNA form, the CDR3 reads TGTGCCAGCAGTCCCCCAGGGGGAGAGCTGTTTTTT. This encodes CASSPPGGELFF.